The 7 T cell receptor beta chains in this list originate from one sample, sequenced in a study of T cells in Graves' hyperthyroidism and ophthalmopathy. It was RNA transcripts that yielded the amplified TCR beta CDR3 regions. HTBI primers were employed in a first-round RT-PCR of the TCR CDR3. TCRdb re-called the multiplex PCR reads with MiXCR, one entry per CDR3 protein. The table has 200,000 to 250,000 distinct CDR3 sequences, more than 15% seen once. Sequencing was performed on blood. The receptors stem from a man aged 45 to 65 with Graves' hyperthyroidism.

This clonotype appeared a few times. The V and J genes are TRBV4-1 and TRBJ2-7; D not certain. The V and J ends lost 3 bases and 1 base respectively, with 16 bases between them. Per germline, CDR1 MGHRA and CDR2 YSYEKL. The CDR3 is made up of 16 amino acids. The CDR3 DNA reads as TGCGCCAGCAGCCACCTCCCGAGGAGTTTTTCCTACGAGCAGTACTTC. Translated, it gives CASSHLPRSFSYEQYF.

This clonotype was observed a handful of times. V usage is TRBV18 and J usage is TRBJ2-7; TRBD2 matches 8 bases. This CDR3 comprises 18 residues. Losses at the gene ends were 3 bases for V and 0 bases for J; bases not matched to a gene: 13. The germline V gene encodes CDR1 KGHSH and CDR2 LQKENI. Here the CDR3 reads CASSPRGTSGTSSYEQYF. In DNA, the CDR3 is TGTGCCAGCTCACCGCGGGGAACTAGCGGAACTAGCTCCTACGAGCAGTACTTC.

The table lists this clonotype with a few counts. This chain joins TRBV28 and TRBJ1-3; D ambiguous. CDR1 MDHEN and CDR2 SYDVKM come from the germline V gene. Trimming pared 7 bases from V and 2 bases from J, leaving 15 bases between. The CDR3 is made up of 15 amino acids. The CDR3 bases are TGTGCCAGCAATCCGAGGGTTGGGGCTGGAAACACCATATATTTT. It encodes CASNPRVGAGNTIYF.

The chain is built from TRBV11-1 and TRBJ1-1, with 12 bases matching TRBD1. V trimming: 5 bases; J trimming: 3 bases; junction bases outside the gene matches: 4. The CDR3 covers 15 residues. Germline V gene lookup returns CDR1 SGHAT and CDR2 FQDESV (reference sequence). The CDR3 DNA reads TGTGCCAGCAGCCCGGGACAGGGGGCTGACACTGAAGCTTTCTTT. Its translation: CASSPGQGADTEAFF.

This clonotype was seen at least ten times. This chain links TRBV6-6 with TRBJ1-1; the D gene is possibly TRBD1 (5 bases). Trimming took off 2 bases at V and 1 base at J, with 8 bases between the two ends. CDR1 and CDR2 (germline): MNHNY, SVGAGI (reference sequence). This CDR3 spans 14 amino acids. The CDR3 spells CASSYGHTNTEAFF. CDR3 DNA: TGTGCCAGCAGTTACGGACACACGAACACTGAAGCTTTCTTT.

CDR3 bases: TGTGCCAGCAGTCCAGTAGGGACTAGCACAGATACGCAGTATTTT. This translates into CASSPVGTSTDTQYF. The V gene is TRBV7-3, the J gene TRBJ2-3; weak D call: TRBD2 (6 bases). The V end lost 6 bases, the J end lost 0 bases, and 13 bases lay between the germline ends. The germline CDR1 and CDR2 sequences are SGHTA and FQGTGA. The CDR3 has 15 residues.

This clonotype was observed many times. The rearrangement links TRBV6-1 to TRBJ1-1; D unclear. CDR1 MNHNS and CDR2 SASEGT come from the germline V gene. The CDR3 contains 14 residues. Trimming stripped 3 bases from V and 0 bases from J, with 8 bases between. In DNA form, the CDR3 reads TGTGCCAGCAGTGAGCCGGGCCTGAACACTGAAGCTTTCTTT. It specifies CASSEPGLNTEAFF.